These T cell receptor beta chains were read from a single sample in a study of T cell changes during pregnancy in multiple sclerosis. Repertoires were generated with immunoSEQ multiplex PCR, while TCRdb's copy carries only in-frame clones and drops some. In the table there are approximately 80,000 clones, 91% of which are singletons. The sequencing here drew on PBMCs, taken in the first trimester of pregnancy. Receptors were obtained from a female donor in good health, serving as a control in a pregnancy study. Some clones in this sample may be carry-over from other donors' samples. Both conserved end residues are part of each CDR3. A D gene is named only where the DNA matches it firmly. Not all rows give a size; the values are once, few, many and, for expanded clones, a class.

V gene	clone size	D gene	J gene	CDR3 protein	CDR3 DNA
TRBV7-9	.	TRBD1	TRBJ1-4	CASGIRQGSEKLFF	TGTGCCAGCGGGATAAGACAGGGGAGTGAAAAACTGTTTTTT
TRBV27	.	.	TRBJ2-7	CARRPGEALRQYF	TGTGCCAGGCGACCGGGAGAGGCATTGAGGCAGTACTTC
TRBV7-2	.	TRBD2	TRBJ2-5	CASSRTSGGQETQYF	TGTGCCAGCAGCCGGACTAGCGGGGGCCAAGAGACCCAGTACTTC
TRBV5-4	once	.	TRBJ2-1	CASSDRTGAYNEQFF	TGTGCCAGCAGCGACAGGACCGGAGCCTACAATGAGCAGTTCTTC
TRBV19	once	.	TRBJ2-7	CASSTLEGPYEQYF	TGTGCCAGTAGCACCTTGGAGGGGCCCTACGAGCAGTACTTC
TRBV10-3	.	.	TRBJ2-7	CAISEEGVEQYF	TGTGCCATCAGTGAGGAGGGGGTCGAGCAGTACTTC
TRBV7-9	.	TRBD1	TRBJ2-7	CASSLAGTGTDEQYF	TGTGCCAGCAGCTTAGCGGGGACAGGGACGGACGAGCAGTACTTC
TRBV2	.	.	TRBJ1-2	CASSENSGGHGYTF	TGTGCCAGCAGTGAAAACAGCGGGGGCCATGGCTACACCTTC
TRBV28	.	TRBD1	TRBJ1-1	CASDGQGALSEAFF	TGTGCCAGCGACGGACAGGGGGCGCTCTCTGAAGCTTTCTTT
TRBV28	few	TRBD1	TRBJ1-1	CASSYRGTGGTEAFF	TGTGCCAGCAGTTACCGTGGGACAGGGGGCACTGAAGCTTTCTTT
TRBV28	.	.	TRBJ1-2	CASSPPRGDNYGYTF	TGTGCCAGCAGTCCCCCCCGGGGGGATAACTATGGCTACACCTTC
TRBV6-1	.	.	TRBJ1-5	CASREHKPSNQPQHF	TGTGCCAGCAGAGAACATAAGCCTAGCAATCAGCCCCAGCATTTT
TRBV7-8	once	TRBD1	TRBJ1-1	CASSLQGDSTEAFF	TGTGCCAGCAGCTTACAGGGGGACAGCACTGAAGCTTTCTTT
TRBV7-2	.	.	TRBJ2-7	CASSYRLGGQNEQYF	TGTGCCAGCAGCTATAGACTAGGCGGGCAGAACGAGCAGTACTTC
TRBV30	.	.	TRBJ2-5	CAWSVLGETQYF	TGTGCCTGGAGTGTACTAGGGGAGACCCAGTACTTC
TRBV6-1	.	.	TRBJ1-3	CASSEAGADSGNTIYF	TGTGCCAGCAGTGAAGCAGGGGCTGACTCTGGAAACACCATATATTTT
TRBV5-1	.	.	TRBJ1-1	CASSGRGNTEAFF	TGCGCCAGCAGCGGACGGGGGAACACTGAAGCTTTCTTT
TRBV7-8	.	.	TRBJ1-6	CASSSTWNSPLHF	TGTGCCAGCAGCTCCACATGGAATTCACCCCTCCACTTT
TRBV7-8	.	TRBD1	TRBJ2-7	CASRGTGGYEQYF	TGTGCCAGCAGGGGGACAGGGGGCTACGAGCAGTACTTC
TRBV4-1	once	.	TRBJ2-7	CASSQERQGNEQYF	TGCGCCAGCAGCCAAGAAAGGCAGGGTAACGAGCAGTACTTC
TRBV7-6	.	.	TRBJ2-5	CASNPGDKREQYF	TGTGCCAGCAACCCCGGGGACAAAAGGGAGCAGTACTTC
TRBV18	.	TRBD1	TRBJ2-7	CASSPKRGQGYEQYF	TGTGCCAGCTCGCCTAAAAGGGGACAGGGTTACGAGCAGTACTTC
TRBV28	.	.	TRBJ1-4	CASSTVLATNEKLFF	TGTGCCAGCAGTACGGTCCTTGCAACTAATGAAAAACTGTTTTTT
TRBV28	.	.	TRBJ2-7	CASSQGGSLFSYEQYF	TGTGCCAGCAGTCAGGGAGGCAGTTTGTTTTCCTACGAGCAGTACTTC
TRBV7-9	.	.	TRBJ1-2	CASGRYGYTF	TGTGCCTCAGGGCGGTATGGCTACACCTTC
TRBV7-9	.	TRBD2	TRBJ2-5	CASSLKIQRGRSVETQYF	TGTGCCAGCAGCTTAAAGATTCAGCGGGGGCGCTCCGTGGAGACCCAGTACTTC
TRBV11-2	.	TRBD2	TRBJ2-3	CASSLGAGIHTDTQYF	TGTGCCAGCAGCTTAGGAGCGGGGATCCACACAGATACGCAGTATTTT
TRBV23-1	.	.	TRBJ2-2	CASSQSMGALTGELFF	TGCGCCAGCAGTCAATCCATGGGGGCGCTAACCGGGGAGCTGTTTTTT
TRBV7-9	.	.	TRBJ2-7	CASSLALAGEQYF	TGTGCCAGCAGCTTAGCGCTAGCCGGCGAGCAGTACTTC
TRBV27	.	.	TRBJ2-7	CASSPAGGKYNEQYF	TGTGCCAGCAGCCCGGCTGGGGGGAAGTACAACGAGCAGTACTTC
TRBV7-9	.	TRBD1	TRBJ2-3	CASSTVRGSDTDTQYF	TGTGCCAGCAGCACCGTCAGGGGGTCGGACACAGATACGCAGTATTTT
TRBV6-1	.	TRBD2	TRBJ2-2	CASSVLAGYITGELFF	TGTGCCAGCAGTGTACTAGCGGGGTATATCACCGGGGAGCTGTTTTTT
TRBV7-9	.	TRBD1	TRBJ1-1	CASSRGQGALMNTEAFF	TGTGCCAGCAGCCGCGGACAGGGGGCCCTTATGAACACTGAAGCTTTCTTT
TRBV6-5	.	TRBD2	TRBJ2-5	CASNPTSGETQYF	TGTGCCAGCAACCCGACTAGCGGAGAGACCCAGTACTTC
TRBV6-6	.	TRBD2	TRBJ2-3	CATRNAREGDTQYF	TGTGCCACCCGAAACGCCCGGGAGGGGGATACGCAGTATTTT
TRBV19	.	TRBD1	TRBJ1-1	CASSINWGQGDEAFF	TGTGCCAGTAGTATAAATTGGGGACAGGGAGATGAAGCTTTCTTT
TRBV10-1	once	TRBD2	TRBJ2-7	CASSECASGPYEQYF	TGCGCCAGCAGTGAGTGTGCTAGCGGACCCTACGAGCAGTACTTC
TRBV5-1	.	TRBD2	TRBJ2-1	CASSFSGGMASGRKGNEQFF	TGCGCCAGCAGCTTTTCCGGGGGTATGGCTAGCGGGAGGAAGGGCAATGAGCAGTTCTTC
TRBV27	.	.	TRBJ2-1	CASSLGGRKEGLAYNEQFF	TGTGCCAGCAGCCTTGGGGGCAGGAAAGAAGGACTAGCCTACAATGAGCAGTTCTTC
TRBV28	.	.	TRBJ2-7	CASSLAGDSYEQYF	TGTGCCAGCAGTTTGGCTGGTGACTCCTACGAGCAGTACTTC
TRBV5-1	.	.	TRBJ1-1	CASSPSLTGTEAFF	TGCGCCAGCAGCCCCTCTTTGACGGGCACTGAAGCTTTCTTT
TRBV10-1	few	TRBD1	TRBJ1-2	CASRGQGVINGYTF	TGCGCCAGCAGGGGACAGGGGGTAATCAATGGCTACACCTTC
TRBV28	.	.	TRBJ1-1	CATVGLTEAFF	TGTGCCACCGTTGGACTGACTGAAGCTTTCTTT
TRBV29-1	.	.	TRBJ1-1	CSVQDLSNTEAFF	TGCAGCGTACAGGACCTCTCAAACACTGAAGCTTTCTTT
TRBV7-9	.	TRBD2	TRBJ2-7	CASSLIAGSYEQYF	TGTGCCAGCAGCTTAATAGCGGGGTCCTACGAGCAGTACTTC
TRBV4-1	.	.	TRBJ2-5	CASSQDLETQYF	TGCGCCAGCAGCCAAGATCTGGAGACCCAGTACTTC
TRBV28	.	TRBD1	TRBJ2-7	CASSSGQGYEQYF	TGTGCCAGCAGTTCGGGACAGGGCTACGAGCAGTACTTC
TRBV7-9	.	.	TRBJ2-1	CASSLAHNYNEQFF	TGTGCCAGCAGCTTAGCGCACAACTACAATGAGCAGTTCTTC
TRBV5-1	.	TRBD1	TRBJ2-7	CASSPGTGVYEQYF	TGCGCCAGCAGCCCGGGGACAGGGGTCTACGAGCAGTACTTC
TRBV2	.	.	TRBJ2-1	CASQRQAYEQFF	TGTGCCAGCCAGAGACAGGCCTATGAGCAGTTCTTC
TRBV6-4	.	TRBD2	TRBJ2-1	CASSASGGANEQFF	TGTGCCAGCAGTGCTAGCGGGGGGGCCAATGAGCAGTTCTTC
TRBV10-3	once	.	TRBJ2-7	CATESFYEQYF	TGTGCCACCGAGTCCTTTTACGAGCAGTACTTC